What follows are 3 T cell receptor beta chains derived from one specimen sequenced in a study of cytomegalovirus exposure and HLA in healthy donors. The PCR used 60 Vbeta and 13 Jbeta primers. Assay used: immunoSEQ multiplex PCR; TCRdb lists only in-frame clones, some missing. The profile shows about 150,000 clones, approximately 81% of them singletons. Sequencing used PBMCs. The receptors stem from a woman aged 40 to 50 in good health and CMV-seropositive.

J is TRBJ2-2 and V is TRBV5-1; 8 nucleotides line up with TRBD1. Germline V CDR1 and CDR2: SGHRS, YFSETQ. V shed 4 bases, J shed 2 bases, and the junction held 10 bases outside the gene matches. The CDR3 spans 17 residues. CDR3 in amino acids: CASSHPSQGANTGELFF. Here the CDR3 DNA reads TGCGCCAGCAGCCACCCCAGCCAGGGGGCTAACACCGGGGAGCTGTTTTTT. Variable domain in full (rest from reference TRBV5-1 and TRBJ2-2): KAGVTQTPRYLIKTRGQQVTLSCSPISGHRSVSWYQQTPGQGLQFLFEYFSETQRNKGNFPGRFSGRQFSNSRSEMNVSTLELGDSALYLCASSHPSQGANTGELFFGEGSRLTVL.

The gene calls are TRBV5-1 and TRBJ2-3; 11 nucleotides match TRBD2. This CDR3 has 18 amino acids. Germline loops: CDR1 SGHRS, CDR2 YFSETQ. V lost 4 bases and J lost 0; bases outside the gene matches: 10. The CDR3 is CASSQDLTSGMSTDTQYF. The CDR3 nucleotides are TGCGCCAGCAGCCAGGACCTGACTAGCGGGATGAGCACAGATACGCAGTATTTT.

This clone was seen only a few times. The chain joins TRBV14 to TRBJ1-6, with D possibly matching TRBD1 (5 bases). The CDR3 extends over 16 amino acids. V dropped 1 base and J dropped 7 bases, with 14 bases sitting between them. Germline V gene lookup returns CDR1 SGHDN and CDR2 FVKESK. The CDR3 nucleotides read TGTGCCAGCAGCCAAGCCCCGACAGTGTTGAATTCACCCCTCCACTTT. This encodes CASSQAPTVLNSPLHF.